This T cell receptor beta chain was sequenced in a study of identical twins. TCRdb reanalysed the 5' RACE reads using MiXCR and keeps one entry per CDR3 protein. Here the sample spans about 240,000 distinct CDR3 sequences, roughly a tenth being singletons. This CDR3 is built from 15 residues. Between the trimmed V and J ends, which lost 3 bases and 1 base, there was a span of 10 bases. Donors were all healthy Caucasians. The TCR sequence derives from a man in his fifties in good health. The source material was memory T cells sorted from blood. This chain links TRBV12-3 or TRBV12-4 with TRBJ2-4, with D unresolved. CDR3 protein: CASSFSSGAKNIQYF. CDR3 DNA: TGTGCCAGCAGTTTTTCCAGTGGGGCCAAAAACATTCAGTACTTC.